The rows below give T cell receptor beta chains drawn from one sample of a study of OX40 agonist ivuxolimab in advanced cancers. Clones were read by immunoSEQ multiplex PCR, and TCRdb kept only the in-frame ones, dropping some. Here the sample spans around 67,000 clones, about 90% being singletons. Specimen: CD4+ or CD8+ T cells sorted from blood, collected in a trial of the OX40 agonist ivuxolimab. All receptors come from an adult with an advanced solid tumor such as melanoma, head and neck, liver or kidney cancer. Both conserved end residues are part of each CDR3. A D gene is named only where the DNA matches it firmly. The size entry is marked missing in some rows and otherwise reads once, few, many or a size class.

d_call clone_size j_call v_call cdr3_nt cdr3_aa
TRBD2 . TRBJ2-7 TRBV6-1 TGTGCCAGCAGTGAAGCTCTGGGAGGGAACTACGAGCAGTACTTC CASSEALGGNYEQYF
TRBD2 . TRBJ2-1 TRBV19 TGTGCCAGTAGTATAGCTAGCGGGGTTTTCGATGAGCAGTTCTTC CASSIASGVFDEQFF
. . TRBJ1-2 TRBV6-6 TGTGCCAGCAGTTACCGGGGACGAGACAATGGCTACACCTTC CASSYRGRDNGYTF
. . TRBJ1-2 TRBV18 TGTGCCAGCTCACCACCGCAGGATTCCGGTGGCTACACCTTC CASSPPQDSGGYTF
TRBD1 . TRBJ2-7 TRBV7-8 TGTGCCAGCAGCTTAGTTGAGGGGGCGGACGAGCAGTACTTC CASSLVEGADEQYF
. . TRBJ1-4 TRBV5-1 TGCGCCAGCAGAACGGCAACTAATGAAAAACTGTTTTTT CASRTATNEKLFF
. . TRBJ1-2 TRBV6-5 TGTGCCAGCAGTTACCGCCCTAATAGCTATGGCTACACCTTC CASSYRPNSYGYTF
. . TRBJ2-1 TRBV9 TGTGCCAGCAGCGTAGGACCGGGGCTGGGGACATATGAGCAGTTCTTC CASSVGPGLGTYEQFF
. . TRBJ2-7 TRBV5-4 TGTGCCAGCAGCTTGCGGCGGGGCCTCTCCTACGAGCAGTACTTC CASSLRRGLSYEQYF
TRBD2 . TRBJ2-5 TRBV10-2 TGCGCCAGCAGTCCCTCGTACCCGCAGAAGGGACTACAGGTGGCCCAGTACTTC CASSPSYPQKGLQVAQYF
TRBD1 . TRBJ2-2 TRBV7-7 TGTGCTAGCAGCCCCGACAGGGCCGGGGAGCTGTTTTTT CASSPDRAGELFF
. . TRBJ1-1 TRBV7-3 TGTGCCAGCAGCCCTAGTGGAGGGGGCACTGAAGCTTTCTTT CASSPSGGGTEAFF
TRBD1 . TRBJ2-7 TRBV15 TGTGCCACCAGAGACAGGGGGATCGACGAGCAGTACTTC CATRDRGIDEQYF
. . TRBJ2-3 TRBV18 TGTGCCAGCTCAGCCAGGTCTCGTACAGATACGCAGTATTTT CASSARSRTDTQYF
. . TRBJ1-2 TRBV11-2 TGTGCCAGCAGCCCCAGCCAGGGAGCACGTGGTGGCTACACCTTC CASSPSQGARGGYTF
TRBD1 . TRBJ1-2 TRBV19 TGTGCCAGTAGTACCCCCGGACAGGCTAACTATGGCTACACCTTC CASSTPGQANYGYTF
TRBD2 . TRBJ2-3 TRBV7-2 TGTGCCAGCAGCTTAAGGACTTTCCGGGGGGGCACAGATACGCAGTATTTT CASSLRTFRGGTDTQYF
. . TRBJ2-3 TRBV30 TGTGCCTGGAGTGTCGGCGGGGGCGGGAAAGATACGCAGTATTTT CAWSVGGGGKDTQYF
TRBD1 . TRBJ2-5 TRBV6-1 TGTGCCAGCAGTGAAGTCTTCAGGGGGCGAGAGACCCAGTACTTC CASSEVFRGRETQYF
. . TRBJ1-3 TRBV10-3 TGTGCCTCAACCTCCGGGACTGGGATGAGCTCTGGAAACACCATATATTTT CASTSGTGMSSGNTIYF
. . TRBJ2-7 TRBV10-2 TGCGCCAGCAGTGAGTCGACTTTACAGGTTCTTCCTAGGTACGAGCAGTACTTC CASSESTLQVLPRYEQYF
TRBD2 . TRBJ2-3 TRBV19 TGTGCCAGTAGTTTTCTCACTAGCGGGAGTCGAGGAGATACGCAGTATTTT CASSFLTSGSRGDTQYF
. . TRBJ2-7 TRBV11-3 TGTGCCAGCAGTCCAGGTGGGCAGAGCCCAAACTACGAGCAGTACTTC CASSPGGQSPNYEQYF
. . TRBJ2-7 TRBV7-9 TGTGCCAGCAGCCCTGGGGTTGCCTACGAGCAGTACTTC CASSPGVAYEQYF
. . TRBJ1-2 TRBV28 TGTGCCAGCAGTCCCCCTCTATTAACCTATGGCTACACCTTC CASSPPLLTYGYTF
TRBD1 . TRBJ1-4 TRBV18 TGTGCCAGCTCACCGGGGACAGGTTATAATGAAAAACTGTTTTTT CASSPGTGYNEKLFF
TRBD1 . TRBJ1-6 TRBV7-2 TGTGCCAGCAGCCCGGACAGGACCCATTCACCCCTCCACTTT CASSPDRTHSPLHF
. . TRBJ2-5 TRBV7-8 TGTGCCAGCAGCTTACTGGGGAAAGAGACCCAGTACTTC CASSLLGKETQYF
. few TRBJ1-5 TRBV5-8 TGTGCCAGCAGCTTGGGCAGACTCCTCAATCAGCCCCAGCATTTT CASSLGRLLNQPQHF
TRBD1 . TRBJ1-4 TRBV5-1 TGCGCCAGCAGCACACGGGACAGGGGAGGAGAAAAACTGTTTTTT CASSTRDRGGEKLFF
. once TRBJ1-4 TRBV6-1 TGTGCCAGCAGTGAAGCGGGGACGAATATGGGAGAAAAACTGTTTTTT CASSEAGTNMGEKLFF
TRBD1 . TRBJ2-1 TRBV30 TGTGCCTGGAGTGTACAGGGGGGAGCCGCCTACAATGAGCAGTTCTTC CAWSVQGGAAYNEQFF
. once TRBJ2-7 TRBV7-7 TGTGCCAGCAGCTTAGACGCAGAGTGTGGGGGGCCTAACTACGAGCAGTACTTC CASSLDAECGGPNYEQYF
. . TRBJ2-6 TRBV6-1 TGTGCCAGCAGTGAAGTCGTCTCGGATGGGGCCAACGTCCTGACTTTC CASSEVVSDGANVLTF
. once TRBJ1-5 TRBV28 TGTGCCAGCAAGCTCGCCAGCCCACATCAGCCCCAGCATTTT CASKLASPHQPQHF
. . TRBJ2-7 TRBV18 TGTGCCAGCTCACCACCGGGTCTGGCGCAGGGTAGTACCGAGCAGTACTTC CASSPPGLAQGSTEQYF
. . TRBJ2-3 TRBV5-4 TGTGCCAGCAGCCGCTTTAGGGAAGTGCCAGATACGCAGTATTTT CASSRFREVPDTQYF
TRBD1 . TRBJ2-7 TRBV7-9 TGTGCCAGCAGCTTAGTCGGACAGGGTTTCAACTTC CASSLVGQGFNF